This T cell receptor (beta chain) was sequenced during a study of shared clonotypes between healthy human individuals. Comments on this clone: Antigen specificity is unknown.

In germline, CDR1 is MNHEY, CDR2 SMNVEV (reference sequence). This CDR3 has 14 amino acids. Deletions cut 6 bases from V and 0 bases from J, with 11 bases between. Regarding the study as a whole: Rarefaction showed that sequencing of sorted subsets was incomplete (despite large depth).

Nashville, Tennessee was home to all donors, each a Caucasian adult. Here immunoSEQ multiplex PCR was the method, and the copy in TCRdb shows in-frame clones only, minus some. Of 2 million to 2.5 million clones listed, just over 90% are singletons. Sample: naive CD4+ T cells from PBMCs. Subset specified: CD45RA+ positively selected. The sequence derives from a man aged 18 to 35 in good health. Some clones in this sample may be carry-over from other donors' samples. The chain is built from TRBV27 and TRBJ1-1; D possibly corresponds to TRBD1 (5 bases). The CDR3 DNA is TGTGCCAGCAGGGAGGGGACTATGAACACTGAAGCTTTCTTT. Translation: CASREGTMNTEAFF.